The entry that follows covers one T cell receptor (beta chain) sequence. The V gene lost 4 bases and the J gene lost 5 bases, with 14 bases spanning the gap. CDR1 is SGHDN, CDR2 FVKESK, per germline. The CDR3 has 14 residues. Sample-barcoded 5' priming and a J-beta primer mix drove a second PCR of roughly 7 to 11 cycles. MiXCR was run by TCRdb on the 5' RACE reads, yielding one entry per CDR3 protein. Here the sample spans 1.5 million to 2 million distinct CDR3 sequences, approximately 40% being singletons. The data derive from a study of blood T cells in healthy people across ages. V gene TRBV14 combines with J gene TRBJ1-2; a weak D match, TRBD1 (5 bases). The source is a human donor in good health. Input material: blood. CDR3 sequence reads: CASSPIDRPYGYTF. DNA for the CDR3: TGTGCCAGCAGCCCGATCGACAGACCTTATGGCTACACCTTC.